This T cell receptor beta chain was identified in a study of T cells in Graves' hyperthyroidism and ophthalmopathy. Study-level results: In blood, most of the thyroid clonotypes expanded above 0.001 were also present. Classification by a 13 V-J model distinguished ophthalmopathy from stable hyperthyroidism.

From germline, CDR1 is SGHNT and CDR2 YYREEE (reference sequence). Losses at the gene ends were 4 bases for V and 5 bases for J; bases not matched to a gene: 9. CDR3 length: 15 amino acids. The TCR beta CDR3 regions underwent amplification using RNA transcripts as the source. Using the HTBI primer set, a first-round RT-PCR was run on the TCR CDR3. One entry per CDR3 protein, called by TCRdb with MiXCR from the multiplex PCR reads. Counted here are about 570,000 distinct CDR3 sequences, about half occurring once; the ten biggest clones make up roughly 19%. Worth noting for this clonotype: What it recognizes is unknown.

The V and J genes are TRBV5-4 and TRBJ2-5; 9 nucleotides agree with TRBD1. This receptor was obtained from an adult woman with Graves' disease, either hyperthyroidism or ophthalmopathy (not recorded which). The sample consisted of peripheral blood or thyroid tissue (not recorded which). The CDR3 nucleotides are TGTGCCAGCAGCCGCACAGGGGGCGCGGGGGAGACCCAGTACTTC. Translation gives CASSRTGGAGETQYF. Full variable domain (rest looked up from reference TRBV5-4 and TRBJ2-5): ETGVTQSPTHLIKTRGQQVTLRCSSQSGHNTVSWYQQALGQGPQFIFQYYREEENGRGNFPPRFSGLQFPNYSSELNVNALELDDSALYLCASSRTGGAGETQYFGPGTRLLVL.